The subject of this entry is one T cell receptor beta chain. The antigen is undetermined. Libraries were prepared by immunoSEQ multiplex PCR; TCRdb keeps only in-frame clonotypes and omits some of them. The sample contains over a million clones, 75% to 80% of which appear only once. The record originates from a study of shared clonotypes between healthy human individuals. Study results and caveats: Genetic and exposure-history diversity was limited by the small donor number.

Sequenced material: memory CD4+ T cells from PBMCs. Stated subset: CD45RA-negative fraction. The sequence was obtained from a man between 18 and 35 years old in good health. Some clones in this sample may be carry-over from other donors' samples.

CDR3 in amino acids: CSVVGQEDEQYF. For the CDR3, the DNA is TGCAGCGTTGTGGGACAGGAAGACGAGCAGTACTTC. The chain combines TRBV29-1 with TRBJ2-7, with 8 bases aligning to TRBD1. Germline V lookup: CDR1 SQVTM, CDR2 ANQGSEA. The length of the CDR3 is 12 residues. The ends lost 4 bases at V and 5 bases at J; junction bases unmatched: 4.